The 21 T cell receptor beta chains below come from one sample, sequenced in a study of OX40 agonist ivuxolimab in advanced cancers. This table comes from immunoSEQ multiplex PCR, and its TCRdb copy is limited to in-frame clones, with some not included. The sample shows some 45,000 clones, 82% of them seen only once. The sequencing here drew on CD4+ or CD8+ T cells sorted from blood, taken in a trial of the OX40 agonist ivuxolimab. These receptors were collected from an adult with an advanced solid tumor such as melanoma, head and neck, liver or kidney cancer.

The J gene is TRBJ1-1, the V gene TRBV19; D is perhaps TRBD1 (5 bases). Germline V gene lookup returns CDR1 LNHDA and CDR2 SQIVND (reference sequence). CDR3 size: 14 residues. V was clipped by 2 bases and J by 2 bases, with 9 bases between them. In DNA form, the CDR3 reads TGTGCCAGTAGTATAACAGGACGAAACACTGAAGCTTTCTTT. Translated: CASSITGRNTEAFF.

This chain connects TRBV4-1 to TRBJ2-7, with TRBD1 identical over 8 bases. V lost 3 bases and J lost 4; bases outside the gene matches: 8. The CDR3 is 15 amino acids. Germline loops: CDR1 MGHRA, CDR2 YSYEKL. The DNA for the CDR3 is TGCGCCAGCAGCCAGGACAGGGTAGGGCGTTACGAGCAGTACTTC. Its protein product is CASSQDRVGRYEQYF.

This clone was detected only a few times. The CDR3 bases are TGCGCCAGCAGCCTCCCCCAAGAGACCCAGTACTTC. Encoded protein: CASSLPQETQYF. V is TRBV5-1 and J is TRBJ2-5, with unresolved D. Trimming cost V 4 bases and J 1 base, with 5 bases left between them. This CDR3 is built from 12 residues. CDR1 and CDR2 (germline): SGHRS, YFSETQ.

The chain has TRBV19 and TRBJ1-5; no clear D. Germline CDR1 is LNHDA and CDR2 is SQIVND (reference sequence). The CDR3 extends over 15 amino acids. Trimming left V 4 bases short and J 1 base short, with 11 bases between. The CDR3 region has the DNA TGTGCCAGTAGTACCCAGGCGGGGAGCAATCAGCCCCAGCATTTT. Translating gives CASSTQAGSNQPQHF.

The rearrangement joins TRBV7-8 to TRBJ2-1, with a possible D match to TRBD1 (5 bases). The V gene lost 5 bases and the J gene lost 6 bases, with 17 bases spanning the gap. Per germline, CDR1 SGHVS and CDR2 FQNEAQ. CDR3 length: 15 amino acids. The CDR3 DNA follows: TGTGCCAGCAGCCCTCCAGGGTCATTAGTCAATGAGCAGTTCTTC. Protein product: CASSPPGSLVNEQFF.

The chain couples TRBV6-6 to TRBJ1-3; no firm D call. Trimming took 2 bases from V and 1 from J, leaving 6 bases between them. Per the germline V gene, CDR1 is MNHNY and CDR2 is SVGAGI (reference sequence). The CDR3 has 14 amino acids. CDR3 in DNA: TGTGCCAGCAGTTACACAGATTCTGGAAACACCATATATTTT. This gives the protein CASSYTDSGNTIYF.

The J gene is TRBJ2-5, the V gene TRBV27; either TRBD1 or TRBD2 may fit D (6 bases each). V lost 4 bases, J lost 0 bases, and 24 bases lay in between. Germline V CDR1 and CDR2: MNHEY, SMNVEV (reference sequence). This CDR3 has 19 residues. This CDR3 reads CASSSDLTGALANQETQYF. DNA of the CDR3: TGTGCCAGCAGTTCCGACTTGACGGGGGCCTTGGCGAACCAAGAGACCCAGTACTTC.

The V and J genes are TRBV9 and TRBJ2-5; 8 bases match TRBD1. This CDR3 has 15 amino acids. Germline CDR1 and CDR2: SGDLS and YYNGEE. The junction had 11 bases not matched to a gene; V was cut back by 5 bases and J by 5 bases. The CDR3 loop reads CASSSTPGGRETQYF. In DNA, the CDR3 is TGTGCCAGCAGTTCCACCCCAGGGGGCCGGGAGACCCAGTACTTC.

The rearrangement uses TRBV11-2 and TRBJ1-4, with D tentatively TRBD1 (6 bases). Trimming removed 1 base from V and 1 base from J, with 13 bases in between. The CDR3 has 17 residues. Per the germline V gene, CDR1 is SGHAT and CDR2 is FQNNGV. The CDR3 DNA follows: TGTGCCAGCAGCTTAGTGGGGGGCCGGGGAACTAATGAAAAACTGTTTTTT. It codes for CASSLVGGRGTNEKLFF.

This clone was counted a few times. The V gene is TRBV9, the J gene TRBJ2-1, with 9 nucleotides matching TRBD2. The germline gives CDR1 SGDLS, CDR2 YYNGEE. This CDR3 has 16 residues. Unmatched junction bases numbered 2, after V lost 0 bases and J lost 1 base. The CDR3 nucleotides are TGTGCCAGCAGCGTAGTTGCGGGAGGGTCCTACAATGAGCAGTTCTTC. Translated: CASSVVAGGSYNEQFF.

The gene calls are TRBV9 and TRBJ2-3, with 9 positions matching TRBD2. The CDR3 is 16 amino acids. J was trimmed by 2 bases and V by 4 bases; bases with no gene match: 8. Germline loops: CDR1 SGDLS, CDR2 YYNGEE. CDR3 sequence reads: CASSLQAGGVTDTQYF. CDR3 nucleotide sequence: TGTGCCAGCAGCTTACAAGCGGGGGGCGTCACAGATACGCAGTATTTT.

CDR3: CASSLEGGGETQYF. The CDR3 DNA follows: TGTGCCAGCAGCTTAGAGGGGGGAGGCGAGACCCAGTACTTC. The chain couples TRBV11-1 to TRBJ2-5; D is possibly TRBD1 or TRBD2 (6 bases each). Trimming removed 1 base at V and 5 bases at J, with 11 bases between. The CDR3 has 14 residues. CDR1 is SGHAT and CDR2 is FQDESV in the germline V gene (reference sequence).

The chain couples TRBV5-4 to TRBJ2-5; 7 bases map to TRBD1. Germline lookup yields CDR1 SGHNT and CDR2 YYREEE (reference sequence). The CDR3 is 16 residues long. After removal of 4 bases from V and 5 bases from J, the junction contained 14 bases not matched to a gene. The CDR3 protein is CASSRDSGWVGETQYF. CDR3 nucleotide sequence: TGTGCCAGCAGCCGGGACAGTGGGTGGGTAGGTGAGACCCAGTACTTC.

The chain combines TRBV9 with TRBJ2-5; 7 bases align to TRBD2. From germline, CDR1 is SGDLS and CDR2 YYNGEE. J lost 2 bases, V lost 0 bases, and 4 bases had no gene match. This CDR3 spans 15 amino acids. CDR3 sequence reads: CASSVAAGVQETQYF. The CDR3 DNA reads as TGTGCCAGCAGCGTAGCGGCGGGGGTACAAGAGACCCAGTACTTC.

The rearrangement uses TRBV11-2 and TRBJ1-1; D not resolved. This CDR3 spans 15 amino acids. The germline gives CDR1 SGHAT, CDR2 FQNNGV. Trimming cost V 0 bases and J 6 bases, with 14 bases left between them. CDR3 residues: CASSLDRSFVPEAFF. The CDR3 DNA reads TGTGCCAGCAGCTTAGACAGGTCGTTTGTCCCTGAAGCTTTCTTT.

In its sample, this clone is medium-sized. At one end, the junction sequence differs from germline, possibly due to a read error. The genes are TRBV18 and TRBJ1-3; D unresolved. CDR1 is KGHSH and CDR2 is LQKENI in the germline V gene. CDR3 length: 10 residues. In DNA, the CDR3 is TGCCCTGAGTCTGGAAACACCATATATTTT. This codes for CPESGNTIYF.

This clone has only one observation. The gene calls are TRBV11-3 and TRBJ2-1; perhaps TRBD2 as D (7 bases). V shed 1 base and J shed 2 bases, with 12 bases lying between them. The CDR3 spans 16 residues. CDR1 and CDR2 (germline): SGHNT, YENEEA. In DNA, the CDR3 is TGTGCCAGCAGCTTAGGCGGGGGCACAACCTACAATGAGCAGTTCTTC. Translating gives CASSLGGGTTYNEQFF.

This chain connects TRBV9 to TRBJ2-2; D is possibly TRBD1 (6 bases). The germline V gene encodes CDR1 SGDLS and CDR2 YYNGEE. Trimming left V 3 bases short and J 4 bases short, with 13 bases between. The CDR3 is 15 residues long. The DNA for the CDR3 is TGTGCCAGCAGCGCCGCCAGAGGGGGCACCGGGGAGCTGTTTTTT. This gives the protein CASSAARGGTGELFF.

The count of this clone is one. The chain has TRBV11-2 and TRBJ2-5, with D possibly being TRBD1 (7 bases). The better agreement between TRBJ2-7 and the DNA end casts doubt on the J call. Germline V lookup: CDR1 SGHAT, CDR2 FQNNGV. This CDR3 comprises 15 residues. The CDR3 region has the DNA TGTGCCAGCAGCGCGGGACAGCGTACCTCCTACGAGCAGTACTTC. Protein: CASSAGQRTSYEQYF.

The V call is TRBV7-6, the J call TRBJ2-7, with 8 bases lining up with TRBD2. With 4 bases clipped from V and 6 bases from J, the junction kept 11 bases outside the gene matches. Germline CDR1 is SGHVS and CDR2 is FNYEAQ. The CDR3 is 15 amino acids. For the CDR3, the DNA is TGTGCCAGCAGCTCCTACCGGACTAGCCCTGGCGAGCAGTACTTC. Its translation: CASSSYRTSPGEQYF.

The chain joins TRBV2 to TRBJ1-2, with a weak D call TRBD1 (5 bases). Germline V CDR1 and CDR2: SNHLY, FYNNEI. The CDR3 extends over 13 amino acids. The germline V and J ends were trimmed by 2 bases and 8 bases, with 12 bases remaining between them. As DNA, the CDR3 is TGTGCCAGCAGTGAATTGAGGGACCGGGGCTACACCTTC. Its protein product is CASSELRDRGYTF.